Below, 32 T cell receptor beta chains from the same sample are listed, as sequenced in a study of blood T cell repertoires in COVID-19 (dated by TCRdb to 2018 to 2020). Libraries were made using the immunoSEQ multiplex PCR assay. TCRdb retrieved this table from immuneACCESS and kept in-frame rearrangements only. Not all clones are present; in checked studies, unresolved V genes account for under half, and no reason is known for the remainder. For this sample there are over 200,000 clones; 88% appear just once. Around 2.9% of the sample lies in the top ten. Specimen: peripheral blood. The receptors come from a woman in her sixties or seventies with acute or convalescent COVID-19.

This clone was counted once. This chain joins TRBV5-1 and TRBJ2-3; 12 bases fit TRBD2. J was trimmed by 2 bases and V by 1 base; bases with no gene match: 8. This CDR3 contains 18 residues. Germline V gene lookup returns CDR1 SGHRS and CDR2 YFSETQ. The CDR3 region is CASSLRGLAGSNTDTQYF. DNA of the CDR3: TGCGCCAGCAGCTTGAGGGGACTAGCGGGCAGCAACACAGATACGCAGTATTTT.

This clone showed up just once. This chain connects TRBV4-1 to TRBJ1-1; D perhaps matches TRBD1 (5 bases). The V gene lost 1 base and the J gene lost 3 bases, with 9 bases spanning the gap. The CDR3 is made up of 14 amino acids. Germline lookup yields CDR1 MGHRA and CDR2 YSYEKL. The CDR3 DNA reads as TGCGCCAGCAGCCAAGGGGCAGGGTACACTGAAGCTTTCTTT. This gives the protein CASSQGAGYTEAFF.

The chain has TRBV2 and TRBJ1-5; D perhaps matches TRBD1 (6 bases). The germline CDR1 and CDR2 sequences are SNHLY and FYNNEI. CDR3 size: 15 residues. Trimming pared 6 bases from V and 0 bases from J, leaving 12 bases between. CDR3 loop: CASSKTGNSNQPQHF. CDR3 DNA: TGTGCCAGCAGCAAGACAGGAAATAGCAATCAGCCCCAGCATTTT.

V and J are TRBV5-1 and TRBJ1-1; 8 bases align to TRBD1. CDR3 length equals 15 residues. V lost 5 bases and J lost 4; bases outside the gene matches: 10. Germline CDR1 reads SGHRS; CDR2 reads YFSETQ. In nucleotides, the CDR3 is TGCGCCAGCAGATCCGGACAGGGATTGGGCACTGAAGCTTTCTTT. It encodes CASRSGQGLGTEAFF. Using reference TRBV5-1 and TRBJ1-1 for the parts outside the CDR3, the full variable domain is KAGVTQTPRYLIKTRGQQVTLSCSPISGHRSVSWYQQTPGQGLQFLFEYFSETQRNKGNFPGRFSGRQFSNSRSEMNVSTLELGDSALYLCASRSGQGLGTEAFFGQGTRLTVV.

The J gene is TRBJ1-2, the V gene TRBV7-6; 9 nucleotides align to TRBD1. CDR3 size: 14 residues. Germline V gene lookup returns CDR1 SGHVS and CDR2 FNYEAQ. Losses at the gene ends were 8 bases for V and 8 bases for J; bases not matched to a gene: 12. CDR3 in amino acids: CASREIQGAEGYTF. CDR3 coding DNA: TGTGCCAGCCGAGAAATACAGGGGGCCGAAGGCTACACCTTC.

The chain joins TRBV7-2 to TRBJ2-3, with D possibly being TRBD2 (6 bases). With 11 bases removed from V and 3 bases from J, the gap between germline ends came to 21 bases. This CDR3 comprises 15 residues. Germline V CDR1 and CDR2: SGHTA, FQGNSA. CDR3 sequence reads: CAVSFYGGITDTQYF. For the CDR3, the DNA is TGTGCCGTCAGCTTTTACGGAGGGATAACAGATACGCAGTATTTT.

V is TRBV7-9 and J is TRBJ1-3; 7 positions agree with TRBD1. This CDR3 has 15 residues. The J segment lost 0 bases and the V segment lost 5 bases, leaving 4 bases of the junction unmatched. The V gene's germline CDR1 is SEHNR and CDR2 FQNEAQ (reference sequence). CDR3 region: CASSPTGDSGNTIYF. The CDR3 coding sequence is TGTGCCAGCAGCCCCACAGGGGACTCTGGAAACACCATATATTTT.

A single count supports this clone. This chain joins TRBV4-1 and TRBJ1-4; D is unclear. There are 12 residues in the CDR3. The germline V gene has CDR1 MGHRA and CDR2 YSYEKL. Trimming cost V 7 bases and J 7 bases, with 10 bases left between them. The CDR3 DNA reads TGCGCCAGCATGGACTGGAGTGAAAAACTGTTTTTT. It codes for CASMDWSEKLFF.

The V call is TRBV6-2 or TRBV6-3, the J call TRBJ2-2; 12 positions match TRBD2. The germline V gene has CDR1 MNHEY and CDR2 SVGEGT. V shed 7 bases and J 7 bases; nucleotides not matched to a gene: 7. This CDR3 is built from 15 residues. CDR3 region: CASNPGLAGRGELFF. CDR3 coding DNA: TGTGCCAGCAACCCGGGACTAGCGGGCCGCGGGGAGCTGTTTTTT.

The chain employs TRBV14 and TRBJ2-1, with TRBD2 identical over 14 bases. The CDR3 is 18 amino acids. Germline CDR1 and CDR2: SGHDN and FVKESK. The J segment lost 6 bases and the V segment lost 2 bases, leaving 9 bases of the junction unmatched. This chain's CDR3 is CASSQPGLAGARGNEQFF. The CDR3, as DNA: TGTGCCAGCAGCCAACCGGGACTAGCGGGAGCTCGTGGCAATGAGCAGTTCTTC.

J is TRBJ1-2 and V is TRBV4-2; D call uncertain. The CDR3 runs to 15 residues. Between the trimmed V and J ends, which lost 0 bases and 6 bases, there was a span of 14 bases. The germline V gene has CDR1 LGHNA and CDR2 YNFKEQ. The CDR3 nucleotides are TGTGCCAGCAGCCAAGATCCGGGTCAGTCCGATGGCTACACCTTC. Translating gives CASSQDPGQSDGYTF.

The J gene is TRBJ2-5, the V gene TRBV7-3; 8 nucleotides align to TRBD2. V dropped 5 bases and J dropped 4; count of bases not matched to a gene: 3. This CDR3 is 13 amino acids long. CDR1 is SGHTA and CDR2 is FQGTGA in the germline V gene. The DNA of the CDR3 is TGTGCCAGCAGCCCCGGGACTAGAGAGACCCAGTACTTC. Amino acid sequence: CASSPGTRETQYF.

The J gene is TRBJ2-1, the V gene TRBV19; TRBD1 aligns across 8 bases. Trimming took 5 bases from V and 6 from J; bases not matched to a gene: 3. Germline V gives CDR1 LNHDA, CDR2 SQIVND (reference sequence). This CDR3 has 13 amino acids. CDR3 residues: CASSLGTGNEQFF. The CDR3 DNA follows: TGTGCCAGTAGTCTCGGGACAGGCAATGAGCAGTTCTTC.

The chain links TRBV5-1 to TRBJ1-1; a possible D gene is TRBD1 (5 bases). In germline, CDR1 is SGHRS, CDR2 YFSETQ. This CDR3 comprises 15 residues. Trimming pared 4 bases from V and 2 bases from J, leaving 15 bases between. CDR3 in amino acids: CASSGLGHTNTEAFF. Written as DNA, the CDR3 is TGCGCCAGCAGCGGGCTCGGACATACTAACACTGAAGCTTTCTTT.

This clone showed up just once. This chain joins TRBV11-3 and TRBJ1-2, with D tentatively TRBD1 (6 bases). CDR1 and CDR2 from the germline V gene are SGHNT and YENEEA. V was shortened by 0 bases and J by 4 bases, with 15 bases between the two germline ends. This CDR3 contains 16 residues. For the CDR3, the DNA is TGTGCCAGCAGCTTAGATCTACAGGGAGGGCCCTATGGCTACACCTTC. As protein: CASSLDLQGGPYGYTF.

The rearrangement uses TRBV10-2 and TRBJ1-1; weak D call: TRBD1 (6 bases). The V gene lost 8 bases and the J gene lost 6 bases, with 10 bases spanning the gap. Germline-derived CDR1 and CDR2 are WSHSY and SAAADI. The CDR3 has 11 residues. CDR3 bases: TGCGCCAGCGGTCAGGGGTCTGAAGCTTTCTTT. This codes for CASGQGSEAFF.

The chain joins TRBV21-1 to TRBJ1-6; the table assigns TRBD1, which was not confirmed against the DNA. TRBV21-1 is an annotated pseudogene. This CDR3 has 16 amino acids. CDR3 DNA: TGTGCCAGCAGCACCGACAGGGTCCGTGAGAGTTCACCCCTCCACTTT. It specifies CASSTDRVRESSPLHF.

The rearrangement links TRBV19 to TRBJ2-1; 11 bases agree with TRBD2. The CDR3 loop spans 13 amino acids. V lost 7 bases and J lost 9; bases outside the gene matches: 5. CDR1 and CDR2 (germline): LNHDA, SQIVND (reference sequence). CDR3 protein: CASTTSGVGEQFF. CDR3 coding DNA: TGTGCCAGTACGACTAGCGGGGTGGGTGAGCAGTTCTTC.

The chain's CDR3 is CASSLAGGAAGSEKLFF. The CDR3 DNA reads as TGTGCCAGCAGCTTAGCGGGAGGGGCTGCAGGATCGGAAAAACTGTTTTTT. V and J are TRBV7-9 and TRBJ1-4; D possibly corresponds to TRBD1 (5 bases). The germline gives CDR1 SEHNR, CDR2 FQNEAQ (reference sequence). The CDR3 spans 17 residues. The V gene lost 0 bases and the J gene lost 8 bases, with 19 bases spanning the gap.

The V gene is TRBV18, the J gene TRBJ2-2; a possible D gene is TRBD2 (6 bases). V dropped 0 bases and J dropped 6 bases, with 11 bases sitting between them. Germline V gives CDR1 KGHSH, CDR2 LQKENI. CDR3 length: 15 amino acids. The CDR3 loop is CASSPPLGGSGELFF. DNA of the CDR3: TGTGCCAGCTCACCACCACTGGGGGGATCCGGGGAGCTGTTTTTT.

V is TRBV24-1 and J is TRBJ2-1; D not certain. Trimming stripped 7 bases from V and 7 bases from J, with 7 bases between. The CDR3 is made up of 11 amino acids. The germline V gene encodes CDR1 KGHDR and CDR2 SFDVKD. CDR3 sequence (DNA): TGTGCCACCAGGAACCTAAATGAGCAGTTCTTC. It translates to CATRNLNEQFF.

The chain uses TRBV11-2 and TRBJ1-6, with a tentative D call TRBD1 (5 bases). CDR3 length: 13 amino acids. Trimming shortened V by 1 base and J by 11 bases, and 9 bases separated the two germline ends. The V gene's germline CDR1 is SGHAT and CDR2 FQNNGV. For the CDR3, the DNA is TGTGCCAGCAGCTTAGGCAGGGAGGCACCCCTCCACTTT. It translates to CASSLGREAPLHF.

The chain combines TRBV5-6 with TRBJ2-2, with 8 nucleotides matching TRBD1. The germline V gene has CDR1 SGHDT and CDR2 YYEEEE. CDR3 length: 14 amino acids. V lost 7 bases, J lost 0 bases, and 2 bases stayed unmatched. CDR3 protein: CASWTGTNTGELFF. CDR3 bases: TGTGCCAGCTGGACAGGGACGAACACCGGGGAGCTGTTTTTT.

The count of this clone is one. J is TRBJ1-2 and V is TRBV19; D not certain. The germline V gene has CDR1 LNHDA and CDR2 SQIVND (reference sequence). This CDR3 has 12 amino acids. The V gene lost 5 bases and the J gene lost 7 bases, with 11 bases spanning the gap. The CDR3 loop reads CASSLGGFGYTF. CDR3 coding DNA: TGTGCCAGTAGTCTGGGAGGATTTGGCTACACCTTC.

V and J are TRBV19 and TRBJ2-1, with 9 bases aligning to TRBD1. The junction had 10 bases not matched to a gene; V was cut back by 5 bases and J by 14 bases. Germline lookup yields CDR1 LNHDA and CDR2 SQIVND (reference sequence). CDR3 length: 13 residues. CDR3 protein: CASSPRTGEEEFF. The CDR3 coding sequence is TGTGCCAGTAGTCCCCGGACAGGGGAAGAAGAGTTCTTC.

The J gene is TRBJ2-1, the V gene TRBV27; TRBD2 matches at 14 bases. Losses at the gene ends were 4 bases for V and 5 bases for J; bases not matched to a gene: 1. The CDR3 length is 15 residues. Germline V gene lookup returns CDR1 MNHEY and CDR2 SMNVEV (reference sequence). The CDR3 loop reads CASSSGLAGDNEQFF. In DNA, the CDR3 is TGTGCCAGCAGTTCGGGACTAGCGGGGGACAATGAGCAGTTCTTC.

This chain links TRBV27 with TRBJ2-1; no reliable D call. Germline CDR1 and CDR2: MNHEY and SMNVEV (reference sequence). The V end lost 5 bases, the J end lost 4 bases, and 12 bases lay between the germline ends. This CDR3 has 14 amino acids. In nucleotides, the CDR3 is TGTGCCAGCAGTCCCTTCGACTCATACAATGAGCAGTTCTTC. Residues: CASSPFDSYNEQFF.

The table lists this clone with a count of one. V gene TRBV28 combines with J gene TRBJ1-6, with D possibly TRBD1 on 5 matching bases. The CDR3 contains 14 residues. V gave up 5 bases and J gave up 6 bases, with 11 bases separating them. Looked up from germline, CDR1 is MDHEN and CDR2 is SYDVKM. CDR3 sequence: CASSRQSFNSPLHF. The CDR3 DNA reads as TGTGCCAGCAGTAGACAGTCATTTAATTCACCCCTCCACTTT.

This clone has only one observation. The V call is TRBV24-1, the J call TRBJ2-1, with 9 bases matching TRBD2. Germline CDR1 reads KGHDR; CDR2 reads SFDVKD. The CDR3 consists of 16 residues. V dropped 5 bases and J dropped 0; count of bases not matched to a gene: 4. This CDR3 reads CATSGGSGSSYNEQFF. CDR3 coding DNA: TGTGCCACCAGTGGGGGTAGCGGGAGCTCCTACAATGAGCAGTTCTTC.

This chain joins TRBV11-2 and TRBJ2-7, with 7 positions matching TRBD2. There are 16 residues in the CDR3. CDR1 is SGHAT, CDR2 FQNNGV, per germline. Unmatched junction bases numbered 11, after V lost 5 bases and J lost 1 base. The DNA for the CDR3 is TGTGCCAGCAGCACAACCGCCGGGACTAATTCCTACGAGCAGTACTTC. Protein sequence: CASSTTAGTNSYEQYF.

This clone was detected a few times. This chain connects TRBV4-1 to TRBJ1-5; D not resolved. Per the germline V gene, CDR1 is MGHRA and CDR2 is YSYEKL. This CDR3 has 15 amino acids. V lost 3 bases, J lost 1 base, and 10 bases lay in between. The CDR3 protein is CASSQGVWSNQPQHF. CDR3 nucleotide sequence: TGCGCCAGCAGCCAGGGAGTTTGGAGCAATCAGCCCCAGCATTTT.

The CDR3 DNA sequence: TGTGCCAGCTCCCCCGGACTGGATGAGACCCAGTACTTC. This encodes CASSPGLDETQYF. The J gene is TRBJ2-5, the V gene TRBV18; maybe TRBD2 (5 bases). V lost 6 bases, J lost 5 bases, and 13 bases lay in between. This CDR3 contains 13 residues. Looked up from germline, CDR1 is KGHSH and CDR2 is LQKENI.